This TCR beta chain was sequenced for a study of blood T cell repertoires in COVID-19 (dated by TCRdb to 2019 to 2021). In terms of the full investigation: Samples from collaborators originated in the United States, Italy and Spain and spanned both the acute and convalescent phases of COVID-19. The material from the prospective study consisted of cDNA or gDNA derived from T cells, B-cell-depleted T cells, or PBMCs. Deeply sampled blood TCRbeta repertoires from subjects exposed to, actively infected with, or recovered from COVID-19 were included in the dataset. A freely available public database, intended as a resource for researchers studying the immune response to SARS-CoV-2, is where the repertoires were released. The samples were drawn from the first 160 participants of the ongoing ImmuneRACE study and from 1,254 subjects provided by 6 global collaborators. Sample metadata almost always included a de-identified subject ID, COVID-19 status, age in years and sex. Where available, HLA class I and class II types were taken from metadata supplied by the sample provider and were not determined by assay-based typing. The investigation overall reported the following: The amount of clinical and demographic metadata varied by source and participant and was provided uncurated.

TCRbeta CDR3 regions were amplified from genomic DNA by means of the immunoSEQ Assay, a bias-controlled multiplex PCR. Per the source publication's procedure: Within the assay, amplification of reference gene primers was used to estimate how many nucleated cells each sample contained. To quantify the absolute abundance of each unique TCRbeta CDR3 rearrangement, sequence reads were collapsed and filtered. For each sample, productive Simpson clonality was calculated as the square root of Simpson's diversity index over productive rearrangements. In its TCRdb copy, this immuneACCESS table keeps in-frame sequences only and misses some clones. Where compared with another copy, unresolved V genes explain less than half of these, and the others have no known cause. V and J calls and clone size are given by that table; D and trimming were obtained from the DNA. This sample gives about 340,000 clones in total; 85% to 90% of them show up just once. The ten top clones hold around 6.6% of the sample.

This clone showed up just once. Its antigen is unknown. No much larger clonotype is one base removed from it; base qualities were not supplied. In Seattle, one collaborating source enrolled patients while the infection was active and tracked those patients longitudinally over the course of disease. Collaborating institutions collected whole blood in K2EDTA tubes following their own protocols. For TCRbeta analysis, collaborator samples were shipped as frozen whole blood, as isolated PBMCs, or as DNA extracted from either sample type. CDR1 and CDR2 (SGDLS, YYNGEE) derive from the germline V gene. Trimming takes 4 bases off V and 5 bases off J; junction bases not matched to a gene: 5. Counted from cysteine to phenylalanine, this CDR3 has 13 amino acids. Only the CDR3 DNA stays, 39 bases, in frame from base 1.

The rearrangement joined TRBV9 to TRBJ1-1; TRBD1 lines up with 7 middle nucleotides. This TCR was recovered from a woman aged 70 to 79 with COVID-19, enrolled during active disease. The sample comprised peripheral blood. The CDR3: CASSPGTATEAFF. The bases are TGTGCCAGCAGCCCAGGGACAGCTACTGAAGCTTTCTTT.